Listed here are 26 T cell receptor beta chains from one sample, sequenced in a study of T cells after yellow fever vaccination. TCRdb re-called the 5' RACE reads through MiXCR, storing one row per CDR3 protein. This sample has 30,000 to 40,000 distinct CDR3 sequences, with 6.5% to 8.5% found just once. Sequenced material: PBMCs, either bulk or a sorted T-cell subset (CD4+, CD8+, memory, or dextramer-sorted; not recorded which), taken on the day of the first yellow fever vaccination. These receptors were obtained from a man between 18 and 35 years old who received the YFV17D yellow fever vaccine.

This clonotype was recorded a few times. V usage is TRBV19 and J usage is TRBJ1-2; perhaps TRBD1 as D (6 bases). Trimming cost V 8 bases and J 7 bases, with 20 bases left between them. The CDR3 extends over 14 amino acids. Germline lookup yields CDR1 LNHDA and CDR2 SQIVND (reference sequence). The CDR3 spells CASLGQTGKSGYTF. As DNA, the CDR3 is TGTGCCAGTCTGGGCCAAACAGGGAAGTCTGGCTACACCTTC.

This clonotype was found many times. V usage is TRBV4-2 and J usage is TRBJ2-2, with 8 bases aligning to TRBD2. Germline V gene data show CDR1 as LGHNA and CDR2 as YNFKEQ. There are 16 residues in the CDR3. Trimming at V came to 3 bases and at J to 3 bases, leaving 6 bases not matched to a gene. The CDR3 region has the DNA TGTGCCAGCAGCCATGGGTCGGGGGGGGACACCGGGGAGCTGTTTTTT. Translating gives CASSHGSGGDTGELFF.

Many counts were recorded for this clonotype. The CDR3 nucleotides are TGCAGTGCTGCCGGGACAGGGTTCAATGAGCAGTTCTTC. The encoded protein is CSAAGTGFNEQFF. The chain uses TRBV20-1 and TRBJ2-1; 9 nucleotides match TRBD1. There are 13 residues in the CDR3. J lost 6 bases, V lost 5 bases, and 5 bases had no gene match. Per the germline V gene, CDR1 is DFQATT and CDR2 is SNEGSKA (reference sequence).

The table lists this clonotype with a count of one. The junction departs from the called germline gene at one end, perhaps through a read error. The rearrangement joins TRBV13 to TRBJ2-1; possibly TRBD2 for D (6 bases). This CDR3 comprises 12 residues. The V gene's germline CDR1 is PRHDT and CDR2 FYEKMQ (reference sequence). CDR3 DNA: TGTGCGAGCAGCAACGGGGGAGATGAGCAGTTCTTC. This encodes CASSNGGDEQFF.

This clonotype was seen ten or more times. The DNA of the CDR3 is TGTGCCAGCAGTGAATTTGGACAGGGTGACACTGAAGCTTTCTTT. Protein sequence: CASSEFGQGDTEAFF. The rearrangement uses TRBV6-1 and TRBJ1-1; 8 bases align to TRBD1. The CDR3 has 15 amino acids. Germline trimming cut 2 bases from V and 3 bases from J; bases unmatched to any gene: 5. Germline V gene sequence: CDR1 MNHNS, CDR2 SASEGT.

This clonotype was counted a few times. This chain links TRBV5-1 with TRBJ2-5; the D is unclear. Trimming pared 4 bases from V and 7 bases from J, leaving 14 bases between. Germline V lookup: CDR1 SGHRS, CDR2 YFSETQ. The CDR3 runs to 13 residues. In DNA form, the CDR3 reads TGCGCCAGCAGCATGACGCCTCCCGGGACCCAGTACTTC. It is translated as CASSMTPPGTQYF. The variable domain in full, completed from reference TRBV5-1 and TRBJ2-5, reads KAGVTQTPRYLIKTRGQQVTLSCSPISGHRSVSWYQQTPGQGLQFLFEYFSETQRNKGNFPGRFSGRQFSNSRSEMNVSTLELGDSALYLCASSMTPPGTQYFGPGTRLLVL.

This clonotype was observed at least ten times. The V call is TRBV6-5, the J call TRBJ1-2; D not resolved. Trimming removed 4 bases at V and 4 bases at J, with 13 bases between. Germline V lookup: CDR1 MNHEY, CDR2 SVGAGI. The CDR3 is 14 amino acids. The CDR3 DNA is TGTGCCAGCAGTTTCTCGGGTCGTTCCTATGGCTACACCTTC. It is translated as CASSFSGRSYGYTF.

This clonotype was observed at least ten times. This CDR3 reads CASSARTDYGYTF. The CDR3 DNA reads TGTGCCAGCAGCGCCCGGACGGACTATGGCTACACCTTC. The chain carries TRBV7-9 and TRBJ1-2; no definite D call. The germline V gene encodes CDR1 SEHNR and CDR2 FQNEAQ (reference sequence). The V end lost 5 bases, the J end lost 3 bases, and 10 bases lay between the germline ends. This CDR3 is 13 amino acids long. Looking up the rest from reference TRBV7-9 and TRBJ1-2 gives the full variable domain: DTGVSQNPRHKITKRGQNVTFRCDPISEHNRLYWYRQTLGQGPEFLTYFQNEAQLEKSRLLSDRFSAERPKGSFSTLEIQRTEQGDSAMYLCASSARTDYGYTFGSGTRLTVV.

Worth noting for this clonotype: Since a much larger clone is just one base distant, this may be a read error. The rearrangement joins TRBV12-3 or TRBV12-4 to TRBJ2-7, with unresolved D. This CDR3 is built from 13 residues. Trimming pared 1 base from V and 8 bases from J, leaving 12 bases between. Written as DNA, the CDR3 is TGTGCCAGCAGTTTAGGGGTAGCCTCCCAGCAGTACTTC. Translating gives CASSLGVASQQYF.

As concerns this clonotype: The junction and the germline gene differ at one end; a read error may be behind it. CDR3 nucleotide sequence: TGTGCCTGCAGCCAAGATTTCCTAATTGCGAACACCGGGGAGCTGTTTTTT. Amino acid sequence: CACSQDFLIANTGELFF. The chain carries TRBV3-1 and TRBJ2-2; no firm D call. There are 17 residues in the CDR3. Looked up from germline, CDR1 is LGHDT and CDR2 is YNNKEL (reference sequence).

Notes on this clonotype: Since a much larger clone is just one base distant, this may be a read error. The chain carries TRBV6-1 and TRBJ2-3; TRBD2 is a possible D gene (5 bases). This CDR3 has 15 residues. Germline values: CDR1 MNHNS, CDR2 SASEGT. The CDR3 loop is CASSSPAGSPDTHYF. CDR3 coding DNA: TGTGCCAGCAGCTCCCCCGCGGGTAGTCCAGATACGCATTATTTT.

This clonotype occurred many times. The chain uses TRBV6-1 and TRBJ1-5; tentative D call: TRBD1 (6 bases). The CDR3 length is 16 residues. V was pared by 6 bases and J by 7 bases, with 22 bases between. Germline V gene data show CDR1 as MNHNS and CDR2 as SASEGT. This CDR3 reads CASSFEPPGEGQPQHF. The CDR3, as DNA: TGTGCCAGCAGCTTCGAACCCCCAGGGGAAGGACAGCCCCAGCATTTT.

This clonotype was seen ten or more times. The chain has TRBV18 and TRBJ2-5, with 7 bases aligning to TRBD1. Trimming removed 3 bases from V and 10 bases from J; junction bases left unmatched: 5. From germline, CDR1 is KGHSH and CDR2 LQKENI. The CDR3 is 12 amino acids. In DNA form, the CDR3 reads TGTGCCAGCTCACCCTCCGACAGGGTCCAGTACTTC. It codes for CASSPSDRVQYF.

This clonotype appeared many times. The V call is TRBV5-1, the J call TRBJ2-7; 8 bases are shared with TRBD1. V gave up 7 bases and J gave up 2 bases; unmatched junction bases: 5. Germline CDR1 and CDR2: SGHRS and YFSETQ. The CDR3 runs 13 residues. The CDR3 DNA follows: TGCGCCAGCGGCCGACAGGGGACCTACGAGCAGTACTTC. Encoded protein: CASGRQGTYEQYF.

This clonotype was counted ten times or more. The rearrangement links TRBV4-1 to TRBJ1-2; 7 nucleotides agree with TRBD1. CDR3 length: 16 amino acids. Trimming at V came to 1 base and at J to 6 bases, leaving 11 bases not matched to a gene. In germline, CDR1 is MGHRA, CDR2 YSYEKL. The CDR3 DNA reads as TGCGCCAGCAGCCAAGTTTTACGTCGACAGGGCCATGGCTACACCTTC. It specifies CASSQVLRRQGHGYTF.

This clonotype was seen many times. The chain uses TRBV6-1 and TRBJ2-1; 9 nucleotides match TRBD2. The CDR3 totals 15 residues. V was clipped by 6 bases and J by 5 bases; unmatched bases: 8. Germline CDR1 is MNHNS and CDR2 is SASEGT. This CDR3 is CASRTLRLADNEQFF. The CDR3 bases are TGTGCCAGCAGGACCCTTAGACTAGCGGACAATGAGCAGTTCTTC.

This clonotype has a count of ten or more. The rearrangement joins TRBV6-5 to TRBJ1-2; the D is unclear. The germline V gene encodes CDR1 MNHEY and CDR2 SVGAGI. Trimming took 7 bases from V and 2 from J, leaving 11 bases between them. The CDR3 extends over 13 amino acids. CDR3 region: CASTPGENYGYTF. The CDR3, as DNA: TGTGCCAGCACCCCGGGCGAAAACTATGGCTACACCTTC.

This chain joins TRBV7-4 and TRBJ2-7; tentatively, D is TRBD1 (5 bases). This CDR3 spans 16 amino acids. The germline V gene has CDR1 SGHVT and CDR2 SQSDAQ. V dropped 3 bases and J dropped 4 bases, with 19 bases sitting between them. The CDR3 loop reads CASSFNRCPPGYEQYV. DNA for the CDR3: TGTGCCAGCAGCTTCAACAGGTGCCCCCCTGGGTACGAGCAGTACGTC.

In this sample, this clonotype turned up a few times. V and J are TRBV14 and TRBJ2-3, with a weak D call TRBD2 (6 bases). CDR3 size: 11 residues. V lost 4 bases, J lost 7 bases, and 6 bases lay in between. Germline CDR1 reads SGHDN; CDR2 reads FVKESK. CDR3 sequence reads: CASSRDYTQYF. CDR3 DNA: TGTGCCAGCAGCCGGGACTATACGCAGTATTTT.

This clonotype was found many times. The gene calls are TRBV24-1 and TRBJ2-1, with 7 nucleotides matching TRBD1. The germline V gene encodes CDR1 KGHDR and CDR2 SFDVKD. V was clipped by 5 bases and J by 2 bases; unmatched bases: 5. CDR3 length: 15 amino acids. The CDR3 coding sequence is TGTGCCACCAGTGTCGCCGGGACAGCCTACAATGAGCAGTTCTTC. This gives the protein CATSVAGTAYNEQFF.

In its sample, this clonotype was seen a few times. This sequence joins TRBV30 and TRBJ2-5, with 15 bases that match TRBD2. From germline, CDR1 is GTSNPN and CDR2 SVGIG (reference sequence). The J segment lost 5 bases and the V segment lost 0 bases, leaving 4 bases of the junction unmatched. This CDR3 is 16 amino acids long. DNA for the CDR3: TGTGCCTGGAGTGTGGGGACTAGCGGGGGGTTGGAGACCCAGTACTTC. Its protein is CAWSVGTSGGLETQYF.

This clonotype is classed as medium-sized (0.01 to 0.1%). V usage is TRBV5-1 and J usage is TRBJ2-2; D may correspond to TRBD1 or TRBD2 (5 bases each). The CDR3 runs 17 residues. Germline V gives CDR1 SGHRS, CDR2 YFSETQ. With 3 bases removed from V and 0 bases from J, the gap between germline ends came to 15 bases. This CDR3 reads CASSSNGANANTGELFF. CDR3 DNA: TGCGCCAGCAGCTCGAACGGGGCTAACGCGAACACCGGGGAGCTGTTTTTT.

This clonotype was seen ten or more times. The rearrangement uses TRBV27 and TRBJ2-5; 12 bases are a match to TRBD1. The V segment lost 5 bases and the J segment 5 bases; nucleotides outside the gene matches: 6. The germline V gene has CDR1 MNHEY and CDR2 SMNVEV (reference sequence). This CDR3 is 15 amino acids long. The CDR3 sequence is CASSTGTGGAETQYF. The CDR3 nucleotides read TGTGCCAGCAGTACCGGGACAGGGGGCGCGGAGACCCAGTACTTC.

Many counts were recorded for this clonotype. The gene calls are TRBV20-1 and TRBJ2-5; TRBD2 might be the D (7 bases). V was shortened by 2 bases and J by 5 bases, with 18 bases between the two germline ends. Germline loops: CDR1 DFQATT, CDR2 SNEGSKA (reference sequence). The CDR3 loop spans 15 amino acids. CDR3 region: CSARKRGGGWETQYF. The CDR3 nucleotides are TGCAGTGCTAGAAAAAGAGGGGGGGGATGGGAGACCCAGTACTTC.

This clonotype was found many times. The chain combines TRBV20-1 with TRBJ2-1; 7 bases are shared with TRBD2. Looked up from germline, CDR1 is DFQATT and CDR2 is SNEGSKA (reference sequence). This CDR3 spans 13 amino acids. V lost 8 bases and J lost 6; bases outside the gene matches: 10. CDR3 in DNA: TGCAGTCCTCGGACCGGGACTATCAATGAGCAGTTCTTC. It yields the protein CSPRTGTINEQFF.

The chain couples TRBV5-6 to TRBJ1-2; D unresolved. V lost 7 bases and J lost 3, with 10 bases in between. Germline V gene data show CDR1 as SGHDT and CDR2 as YYEEEE. The CDR3 is 12 amino acids. CDR3 sequence reads: CASGPGDYGYTF. For the CDR3, the DNA is TGTGCCAGCGGCCCCGGGGACTATGGCTACACCTTC.